This T cell receptor (beta chain) is drawn from a study of T cell repertoires in cytomegalovirus infection. Study as a whole: Based on public TCR beta signatures, there were indications of CMV infection and of a matching HLA type.

Study-wide results and limits: CMV-specific TCR beta clonotypes restricted by HLA-C were the ones dominating the ex vivo response. Cumulative public TCR beta family frequency identified CMV carriers with the relevant HLA.

This clonotype was observed at least ten times. Its specificity is unknown. In TCRdb, the reads were re-called with MiXCR into one record per CDR3 protein. The data show roughly 280,000 distinct CDR3 sequences, approximately 9% seen once. The CDR3 is 15 amino acids. From germline, CDR1 is LNHDA and CDR2 SQIVND (reference sequence). J was trimmed by 10 bases and V by 3 bases; bases with no gene match: 10. This chain uses TRBV19 with TRBJ2-1; 9 bases agree with TRBD1. The clonotype was recovered from a human donor in good health (CMV status not recorded). Some clones in this sample may be carry-over from other donors' samples. The sample consisted of PBMCs. CDR3 amino acids: CASSILGQGLGEQFF. CDR3 coding DNA: TGTGCCAGTAGTATTTTAGGACAGGGGTTAGGGGAGCAGTTCTTC. The entire variable domain, with the rest obtained from reference TRBV19 and TRBJ2-1, is as follows: DGGITQSPKYLFRKEGQNVTLSCEQNLNHDAMYWYRQDPGQGLRLIYYSQIVNDFQKGDIAEGYSVSREKKESFPLTVTSAQKNPTAFYLCASSILGQGLGEQFFGPGTRLTVL.